This paragraph reports one T cell receptor (beta chain). What it recognizes is unknown. These data come from a study of shared clonotypes between healthy human individuals. All donors qualified as healthy HIV-negative adults and had experienced no recent acute infections or vaccinations. Notes on the study in general: Sampling was confined to blood; repertoires within tissues likely differ.

This CDR3 contains 15 residues. Germline assignment: CDR1 SGDLS and CDR2 YYNGEE. Trimming at V came to 0 bases and at J to 0 bases, leaving 2 bases not matched to a gene. What was sequenced on ten immunoSEQ deep assay plates was unsorted PBMC DNA. As handled by the study authors: ImmunoSEQ output lacked quality scores and full-length reads, limiting matched filtering. Measured with immunoSEQ multiplex PCR; TCRdb has only the in-frame clones, and not every one. V, J and clone size derive from that table, while D and trimming were established from the DNA sequence. The table shows fewer than 600,000 clones, with 70% to 80% occurring only once.

This rearrangement joins TRBV9 to TRBJ2-7, with 8 bases aligning to TRBD2. Input material: PBMCs. This sequence was found in a woman in her thirties or forties in good health. Some clones in this sample may be carry-over from other donors' samples. CDR3: CASSVESGSSYEQYF. CDR3 DNA: TGTGCCAGCAGCGTAGAAAGCGGGAGCTCCTACGAGCAGTACTTC. Using reference TRBV9 and TRBJ2-7 for the parts outside the CDR3, the full variable domain is DSGVTQTPKHLITATGQRVTLRCSPRSGDLSVYWYQQSLDQGLQFLIQYYNGEERAKGNILERFSAQQFPDLHSELNLSSLELGDSALYFCASSVESGSSYEQYFGPGTRLTVT.